Described below is a single T cell receptor beta chain sequence and its context. The data are from a study of patients and donors after allogeneic stem cell transplantation. There are 15 residues in the CDR3. Trimming took 0 bases from V and 9 from J, leaving 12 bases between them. The V gene's germline CDR1 is PRHDT and CDR2 FYEKMQ (reference sequence). A single record per CDR3 protein comes from TCRdb applying MiXCR to the RT-PCR reads. This sample has approximately 200,000 distinct CDR3 sequences, with 14% found just once. The rearrangement links TRBV13 to TRBJ1-6, with D perhaps TRBD1 (6 bases). Sequencing was performed on blood, either unsorted or a sorted T cell fraction (not recorded which). The clonotype originates from a human donor who was either an allogeneic HSCT recipient or a stem cell or donor lymphocyte infusion donor (not recorded which). It is not recorded whose cells these are; they may come from a transplant donor. Here the CDR3 reads CASSLGQGLASPLHF. The CDR3 bases are TGTGCCAGCAGCTTAGGACAGGGTCTGGCTTCACCCCTCCACTTT.